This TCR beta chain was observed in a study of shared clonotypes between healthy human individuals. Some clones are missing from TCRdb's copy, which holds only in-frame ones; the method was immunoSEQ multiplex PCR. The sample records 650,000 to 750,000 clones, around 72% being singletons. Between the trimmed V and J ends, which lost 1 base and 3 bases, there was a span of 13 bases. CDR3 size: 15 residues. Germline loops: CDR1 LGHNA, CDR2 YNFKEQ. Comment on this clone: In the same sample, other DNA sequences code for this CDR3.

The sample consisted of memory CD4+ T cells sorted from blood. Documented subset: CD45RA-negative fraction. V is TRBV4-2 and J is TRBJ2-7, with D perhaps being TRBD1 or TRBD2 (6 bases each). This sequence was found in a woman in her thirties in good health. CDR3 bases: TGTGCCAGCAGCCAAGGATTAGGGGGGCACTACGAGCAGTACTTC. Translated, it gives CASSQGLGGHYEQYF.